Below, 14 T cell receptor beta chains from the same sample are listed, as sequenced in a study of T cells after posttransplantation cyclophosphamide. Data came from immunoSEQ multiplex PCR; TCRdb stores just in-frame clones and leaves some out. Among around 50,000 clones listed, roughly 93% were seen once. The sample was PBMCs. The source of these receptors is a woman in her fifties or sixties in good health and a related stem cell transplant donor.

The chain recombines TRBV15 with TRBJ1-1; D is unclear. V was pared by 5 bases and J by 1 base, with 14 bases between. CDR1 LNHNV and CDR2 YYDKDF come from the germline V gene (reference sequence). This CDR3 has 15 amino acids. CDR3 sequence: CATSGRVAGNTEAFF. CDR3 nucleotide sequence: TGTGCCACCAGCGGGAGGGTTGCGGGGAACACTGAAGCTTTCTTT.

The chain carries TRBV2 and TRBJ2-1; D perhaps matches TRBD2 (6 bases). Germline CDR1 is SNHLY and CDR2 is FYNNEI. CDR3 length: 10 amino acids. The V end lost 4 bases, the J end lost 14 bases, and 9 bases lay between the germline ends. CDR3 loop: CASSVSGEFF. The DNA of the CDR3 is TGTGCCAGCAGTGTCTCGGGGGAGTTCTTC.

The CDR3 is CASSLDSNTGELFF. The CDR3 bases are TGCGCCAGCAGCTTGGACTCGAACACCGGGGAGCTGTTTTTT. J is TRBJ2-2 and V is TRBV10-1; a weak D match, TRBD2 (5 bases). Germline CDR1 is WNHNN and CDR2 is SYGVQD (reference sequence). V was clipped by 6 bases and J by 0 bases, with 8 bases between them. This CDR3 has 14 residues.

The rearrangement uses TRBV14 and TRBJ2-1, with TRBD2 matching over 7 bases. There are 17 residues in the CDR3. J gave up 2 bases and V 2 bases, and 9 bases lay outside the gene matches. Germline loops: CDR1 SGHDN, CDR2 FVKESK. The chain's CDR3 is CASSQWLPGGTYNEQFF. CDR3 in DNA: TGTGCCAGCAGCCAATGGTTGCCCGGGGGGACCTACAATGAGCAGTTCTTC.

The genes are TRBV4-1 and TRBJ2-1, with 14 bases matching TRBD2. The V and J ends lost 4 bases and 7 bases, in that order; junction bases with no gene match: 9. The CDR3 covers 17 residues. Germline lookup yields CDR1 MGHRA and CDR2 YSYEKL. CDR3 nucleotides: TGCGCCAGCAGCCTGGGACTAGCGGGAGTAGTGGGGAATGAGCAGTTCTTC. As protein: CASSLGLAGVVGNEQFF.

V is TRBV5-1 and J is TRBJ1-2, with 10 bases identical to TRBD1. The CDR3 consists of 15 residues. Germline-derived CDR1 and CDR2 are SGHRS and YFSETQ. Germline trimming cut 6 bases from V and 4 bases from J; bases unmatched to any gene: 9. CDR3 amino acids: CASTQTGGDLYGYTF. The CDR3 nucleotides are TGCGCCAGCACCCAGACAGGGGGCGACCTCTATGGCTACACCTTC.

This chain connects TRBV14 to TRBJ1-1, with 9 bases aligning to TRBD1. The CDR3 runs 12 residues. Trimming at V came to 10 bases and at J to 1 base, leaving 1 base not matched to a gene. The germline CDR1 and CDR2 sequences are SGHDN and FVKESK. This chain's CDR3 is CATGQGNTEAFF. CDR3 coding DNA: TGTGCCACGGGACAGGGGAACACTGAAGCTTTCTTT.

The genes are TRBV28 and TRBJ1-1; possibly TRBD1 for D (5 bases). Trimming removed 0 bases at V and 4 bases at J, with 12 bases between. Per the germline V gene, CDR1 is MDHEN and CDR2 is SYDVKM. The CDR3 covers 15 residues. CDR3 nucleotide sequence: TGTGCCAGCAGTTTATGGGCAGGGTCGCCCACTGAAGCTTTCTTT. This encodes CASSLWAGSPTEAFF.

V gene TRBV28 combines with J gene TRBJ2-5; the match to TRBD2 covers 15 bases. There are 19 residues in the CDR3. Germline loops: CDR1 MDHEN, CDR2 SYDVKM. Unmatched junction bases numbered 14, after V lost 7 bases and J lost 2 bases. The CDR3 region has the DNA TGTGCCAGCAACAGCCCCAGGTCCGGGACTAGCGGGGGGCAAGAGACCCAGTACTTC. As protein: CASNSPRSGTSGGQETQYF.

V usage is TRBV19 and J usage is TRBJ2-4, with 8 bases that match TRBD2. Germline-derived CDR1 and CDR2 are LNHDA and SQIVND (reference sequence). Trimming at V came to 4 bases and at J to 1 base, leaving 6 bases not matched to a gene. The CDR3 loop spans 16 amino acids. The CDR3 region has the DNA TGTGCCAGTAGTAGCTTTAGCGGGACGGCCAAAAACATTCAGTACTTC. Its translation: CASSSFSGTAKNIQYF. Complete variable domain (other parts from reference TRBV19 and TRBJ2-4): DGGITQSPKYLFRKEGQNVTLSCEQNLNHDAMYWYRQDPGQGLRLIYYSQIVNDFQKGDIAEGYSVSREKKESFPLTVTSAQKNPTAFYLCASSSFSGTAKNIQYFGAGTRLSVL.

The DNA of the CDR3 is TGTGCCAGCAGTGGGACAGGGAATCAAGAGACCCAGTACTTC. It translates to CASSGTGNQETQYF. V is TRBV2 and J is TRBJ2-5, with 8 bases identical to TRBD1. Germline V gene sequence: CDR1 SNHLY, CDR2 FYNNEI. This CDR3 spans 14 amino acids. The V and J ends lost 4 bases and 2 bases, in that order; junction bases with no gene match: 3.

This sequence joins TRBV6-1 and TRBJ2-3; 11 bases align to TRBD2. This CDR3 has 16 residues. V dropped 2 bases and J dropped 2; count of bases not matched to a gene: 3. CDR1 and CDR2 from the germline V gene are MNHNS and SASEGT. The CDR3 DNA reads TGTGCCAGCAGTGAAAGACTAGCGGGAATCACAGATACGCAGTATTTT. Protein product: CASSERLAGITDTQYF.

The rearrangement joins TRBV2 to TRBJ2-3, with 8 bases fitting TRBD2. The CDR3 has 15 residues. Germline assignment: CDR1 SNHLY and CDR2 FYNNEI. V shed 1 base and J 3 bases; nucleotides not matched to a gene: 3. CDR3 coding DNA: TGTGCCAGCAGTGAAGAGGTAGCGGGGACAGATACGCAGTATTTT. Translating gives CASSEEVAGTDTQYF.

The gene calls are TRBV5-1 and TRBJ2-7; no reliable D call. CDR3 size: 16 residues. The germline gives CDR1 SGHRS, CDR2 YFSETQ. Deletions cut 4 bases from V and 7 bases from J, with 24 bases between. The CDR3 here is CASSPTGKGGTTEQYF. The CDR3 coding sequence is TGCGCCAGCAGCCCTACGGGTAAAGGCGGTACTACGGAGCAGTACTTC.